This T cell receptor beta chain was found in a study of T-cell reconstitution after alpha-beta-depleted transplantation in children. V lost 0 bases to trimming and J lost 5 bases; unmatched junction nucleotides: 6. This CDR3 has 14 amino acids. Germline V gene data show CDR1 as DFQATT and CDR2 as SNEGSKA (reference sequence). Unique molecular identifiers were incorporated when the TCRbeta library was constructed. One entry per CDR3 protein results from TCRdb running MiXCR on the PCR reads. The sample carries 700,000 or so distinct CDR3 sequences, about 12% recorded once. This sample comprised PBMCs, obtained before TCRalphabeta/CD19-depleted stem cell transplant. This receptor was obtained from a girl aged 2 to 9 with congenital amegakaryocytic thrombocytopenia, due to receive a stem cell transplant. V gene TRBV20-1 combines with J gene TRBJ2-5, with TRBD2 identical over 7 bases. The CDR3 loop is CSARDLGGMETQYF. Here the CDR3 DNA reads TGCAGTGCTAGAGATTTGGGGGGGATGGAGACCCAGTACTTC.